This TCR beta chain is drawn from a study of CD8 T cells in ankylosing spondylitis. Findings and limits, study-wide: What seemed typical of ankylosing spondylitis blood was a TCR beta motif built from several highly homologous variants. Reactive arthritis synovial fluid and blood previously showed some of these motif variants. The authors reported significant enrichment of disease-linked clones in matched ankylosing spondylitis synovial fluid.

This CDR3 contains 13 residues. Germline V gives CDR1 SQVTM, CDR2 ANQGSEA. The V segment lost 7 bases and the J segment 4 bases; nucleotides outside the gene matches: 7. In this sample, this clonotype turned up many times. No antigen is known for it. Libraries of TCR beta came from quantitative 5'-RACE with molecular barcodes. A single record per CDR3 protein comes from TCRdb applying MiXCR to the 5' RACE reads. The sample lists more than 100,000 distinct CDR3 sequences, approximately 17% occurring once. Sequenced material: blood, either unsorted or a sorted T cell fraction (not recorded which). The source is a male donor with ankylosing spondylitis. This rearrangement joins TRBV29-1 to TRBJ2-1, with 7 nucleotides matching TRBD2. The CDR3 bases are TGCAGCGCCCGCGGGAGAGCTTACAATGAGCAGTTCTTC. This encodes CSARGRAYNEQFF.